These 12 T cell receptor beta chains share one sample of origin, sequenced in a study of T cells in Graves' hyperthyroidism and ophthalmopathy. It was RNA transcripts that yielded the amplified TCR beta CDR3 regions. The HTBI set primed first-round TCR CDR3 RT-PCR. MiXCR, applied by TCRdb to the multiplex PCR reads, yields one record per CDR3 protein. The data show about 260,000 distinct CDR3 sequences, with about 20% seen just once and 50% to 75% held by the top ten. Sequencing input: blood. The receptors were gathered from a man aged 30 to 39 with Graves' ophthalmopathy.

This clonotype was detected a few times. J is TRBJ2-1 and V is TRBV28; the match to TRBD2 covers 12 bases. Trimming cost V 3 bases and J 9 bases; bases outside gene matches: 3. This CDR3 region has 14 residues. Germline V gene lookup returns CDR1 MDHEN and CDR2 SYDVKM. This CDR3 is CASSLGLAGLEQFF. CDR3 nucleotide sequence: TGTGCCAGCAGTTTGGGACTAGCGGGTCTTGAGCAGTTCTTC. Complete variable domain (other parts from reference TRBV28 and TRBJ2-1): DVKVTQSSRYLVKRTGEKVFLECVQDMDHENMFWYRQDPGLGLRLIYFSYDVKMKEKGDIPEGYSVSREKKERFSLILESASTNQTSMYLCASSLGLAGLEQFFGPGTRLTVL.

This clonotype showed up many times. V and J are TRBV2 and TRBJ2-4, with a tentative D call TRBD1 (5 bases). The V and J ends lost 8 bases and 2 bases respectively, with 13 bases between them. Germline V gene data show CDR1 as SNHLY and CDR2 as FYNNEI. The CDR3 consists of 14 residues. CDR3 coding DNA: TGTGCCAGCCAAGACAAGGGGACCAAAAACATTCAGTACTTC. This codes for CASQDKGTKNIQYF.

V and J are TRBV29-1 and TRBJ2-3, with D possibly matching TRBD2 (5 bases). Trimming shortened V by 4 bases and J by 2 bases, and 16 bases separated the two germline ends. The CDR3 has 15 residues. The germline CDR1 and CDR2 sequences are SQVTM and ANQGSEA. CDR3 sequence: CSVVSGSYPTDTQYF. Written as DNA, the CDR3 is TGCAGCGTTGTAAGCGGCTCCTACCCCACAGATACGCAGTATTTT.

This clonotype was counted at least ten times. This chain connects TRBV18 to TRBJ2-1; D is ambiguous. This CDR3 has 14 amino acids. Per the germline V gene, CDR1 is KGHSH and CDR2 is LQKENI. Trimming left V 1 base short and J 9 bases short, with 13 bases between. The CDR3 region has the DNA TGTGCCAGCTCACCACACCGAGACTGGACTGAGCAGTTCTTC. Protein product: CASSPHRDWTEQFF.

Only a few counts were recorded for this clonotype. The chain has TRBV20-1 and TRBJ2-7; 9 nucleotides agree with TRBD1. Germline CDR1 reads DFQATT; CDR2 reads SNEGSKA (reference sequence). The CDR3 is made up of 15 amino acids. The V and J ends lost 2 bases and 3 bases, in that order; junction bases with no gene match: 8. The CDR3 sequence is CSARILDRGFYEQYF. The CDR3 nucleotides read TGCAGTGCTAGAATTCTCGACAGGGGGTTCTACGAGCAGTACTTC.

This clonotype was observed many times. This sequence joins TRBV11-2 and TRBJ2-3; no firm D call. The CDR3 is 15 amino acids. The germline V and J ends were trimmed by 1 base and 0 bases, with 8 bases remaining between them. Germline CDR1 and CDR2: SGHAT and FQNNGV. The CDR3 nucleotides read TGTGCCAGCAGCTTAGTGGCCCCTAGCACAGATACGCAGTATTTT. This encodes CASSLVAPSTDTQYF.

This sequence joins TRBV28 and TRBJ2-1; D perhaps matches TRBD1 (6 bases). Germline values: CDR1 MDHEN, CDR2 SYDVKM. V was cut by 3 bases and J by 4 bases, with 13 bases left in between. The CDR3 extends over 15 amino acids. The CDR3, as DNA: TGTGCCAGCAGTTTGACAGGAGATTGGTACAATGAGCAGTTCTTC. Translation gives CASSLTGDWYNEQFF.

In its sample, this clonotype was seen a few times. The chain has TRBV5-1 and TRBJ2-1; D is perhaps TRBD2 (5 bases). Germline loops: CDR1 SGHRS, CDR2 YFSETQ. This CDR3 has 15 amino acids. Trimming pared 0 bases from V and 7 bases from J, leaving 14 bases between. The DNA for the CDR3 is TGCGCCAGCAGCTTGGTGGGAAGCGGACGGAATGAGCAGTTCTTC. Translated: CASSLVGSGRNEQFF.

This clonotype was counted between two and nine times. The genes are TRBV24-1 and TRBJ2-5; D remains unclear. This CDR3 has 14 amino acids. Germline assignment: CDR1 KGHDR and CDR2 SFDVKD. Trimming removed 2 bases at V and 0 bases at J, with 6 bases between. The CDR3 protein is CATSDYTNQETQYF. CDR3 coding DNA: TGTGCCACCAGTGATTACACAAACCAAGAGACCCAGTACTTC.

The CDR3 coding sequence is TGCGCCAGCAGTGTAGAATACAATGAGCAGTTCTTC. Its translation is CASSVEYNEQFF. The V and J genes are TRBV10-2 and TRBJ2-1; D remains unclear. V lost 4 bases and J lost 4, with 5 bases in between. The CDR3 covers 12 residues. Germline-derived CDR1 and CDR2 are WSHSY and SAAADI.

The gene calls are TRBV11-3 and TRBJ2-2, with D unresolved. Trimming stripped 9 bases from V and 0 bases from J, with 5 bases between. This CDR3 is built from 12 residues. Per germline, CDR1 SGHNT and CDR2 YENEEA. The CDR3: CASSANTGELFF. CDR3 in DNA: TGTGCCAGTAGTGCGAACACCGGGGAGCTGTTTTTT.

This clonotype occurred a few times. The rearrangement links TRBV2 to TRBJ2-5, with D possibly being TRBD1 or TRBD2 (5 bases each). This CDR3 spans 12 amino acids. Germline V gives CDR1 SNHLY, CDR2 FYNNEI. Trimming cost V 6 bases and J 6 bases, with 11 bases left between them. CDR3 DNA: TGTGCCAGCAGCGGCAGGGAGCAGACCCAGTACTTC. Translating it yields CASSGREQTQYF. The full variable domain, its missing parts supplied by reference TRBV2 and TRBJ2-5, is EPEVTQTPSHQVTQMGQEVILRCVPISNHLYFYWYRQILGQKVEFLVSFYNNEISEKSEIFDDQFSVERPDGSNFTLKIRSTKLEDSAMYFCASSGREQTQYFGPGTRLLVL.